This T cell receptor (beta chain) was profiled in a study of spatial heterogeneity in lung cancer. This clonotype was observed once. Via MiXCR, TCRdb re-called the 5' RACE reads, giving one row per CDR3 protein. The table shows 42,000 or so distinct CDR3 sequences, with roughly a tenth occurring only once. The germline CDR1 and CDR2 sequences are LNHDA and SQIVND (reference sequence). The length of the CDR3 is 15 residues. The ends were cut back, 4 bases at V and 6 bases at J, with 18 bases in the middle. The time point here: blood at routine non-recurrence follow-up after resection. The TCR sequence derives from a female donor with early-stage non-small cell lung cancer. The source was PBMCs, collected at follow-up. The chain combines TRBV19 with TRBJ1-1; D is perhaps TRBD1 (5 bases). CDR3 residues: CASSNGFLGTPEAFF. In DNA form, the CDR3 reads TGTGCCAGTAGTAATGGTTTCTTGGGGACCCCTGAAGCTTTCTTT.